This TCR beta chain was sequenced for a study of T cells in Graves' hyperthyroidism and ophthalmopathy. Points from the study as a whole: Model output signaled ophthalmopathy a median 6.5 months ahead of onset. A 13 V-J signature model discriminated ophthalmopathy versus stable hyperthyroidism.

The PBMCs had their origin in 7.5 to 10 ml of fresh peripheral blood. This clonotype came up many times. What it binds is not known. From RNA transcripts, TCR beta CDR3 regions were amplified. The primer set for the first-round RT-PCR of the TCR CDR3 was HTBI. One entry per CDR3 protein, called by TCRdb with MiXCR from the multiplex PCR reads. Of approximately 700,000 distinct CDR3 sequences in the sample, about 15% were seen once. This sequence was found in a man aged 18 to 29 with Graves' hyperthyroidism. Sequencing used blood.

The CDR3 is CASSYLNSYNEQFF. DNA of the CDR3: TGTGCCAGCAGCTATCTCAACTCCTACAATGAGCAGTTCTTC. The J gene is TRBJ2-1, the V gene TRBV28; D uncertain. V shed 6 bases and J shed 0 bases, with 9 bases lying between them. The CDR3 has 14 residues. Germline lookup yields CDR1 MDHEN and CDR2 SYDVKM.